This TCR beta chain came from a study of response to subunit inactivated influenza vaccine. Study-wide findings and caveats: The authors put forward the suggestion that each seasonal influenza vaccination may bring in only a limited number of new T cells.

This clonotype was picked up one time. No antigen is known for it. TCRdb used MiXCR to reprocess the RT-PCR reads, holding one entry per CDR3 protein. The sample has a few hundred thousand distinct CDR3 sequences, just over 20% seen once; the top ten hold roughly 10%. This specimen was PBMCs from blood, taken 21 months after vaccination. The receptor was derived from a man between 50 and 75 years old who received an inactivated influenza vaccine.

CDR3 in DNA: TGTGCCACCGGAAGGGGCCGAGACACCGGGGAGCTGTTTTTT. This encodes CATGRGRDTGELFF. The chain links TRBV24-1 to TRBJ2-2; D is perhaps TRBD1 (5 bases). Germline-derived CDR1 and CDR2 are KGHDR and SFDVKD. This CDR3 is 14 amino acids long. Trimming took 9 bases from V and 3 from J, leaving 13 bases between them.